This T cell receptor (beta chain) was recorded in a study of T-cell reconstitution after alpha-beta-depleted transplantation in children (dated by TCRdb to the mid-2010s). About the investigation overall: T-cell immune reconstitution after TCRalphabeta/CD19-depleted allogeneic hematopoietic cell transplantation in children was quantitatively tracked in the study by means of TCR repertoire profiling.

To note about this clonotype: This clone's antigen is unknown. No much larger clone is present one base from it, and per-base qualities are unavailable.

The method behind the library was PCR. The data were produced on an Illumina HiSeq 2500. TCR libraries were prepared with molecular barcoding, using unique molecular identifiers to normalize TCRbeta repertoire quantification. The public reads were quality trimmed at Q25 with fastp and then assembled into clones with MiXCR by TCRdb, keeping productive beta chains. CDR3 protein duplicates are merged, each entry listing the most common genes and DNA. The sample records about 92,000 distinct CDR3 sequences, 12% of which are singletons. 11% to 15% of the sample goes to the ten largest clones. The germline V gene encodes CDR1 LGHNA and CDR2 YNFKEQ. The CDR3 contains 16 residues, cysteine and phenylalanine counted. Only the CDR3 region is kept as DNA, spanning 48 bases read in frame from base 1. Trimming leaves V shorter by 0 bases and J shorter by 6 bases, with the junction holding 7 bases beyond the gene matches.

The input for sequencing was PBMCs from the stem cell graft donor, taken from the stem cell graft. The chain couples TRBV4-2 to TRBJ2-1, with TRBD2 matching 8 junction bases. The TCR sequence derives from a human donor who donated a stem cell graft to a child with inherited bone marrow failure. The nucleotide sequence reads as follows: TGTGCCAGCAGCCAAGAGGCCAGCGGGGGACCCAATGAGCAGTTCTTC. Translated, it gives CASSQEASGGPNEQFF.